The clone carrying this T cell receptor beta chain was detected only once. Its antigen is as yet unknown. The data were taken from a study of somatic mutations in cytotoxic T cells in rheumatoid arthritis. The study's findings and limits: Antigens targeted by the expanded CD8+ clones were unknown. Patients with a largest CD8+ clone exceeding 20% of CD8+ cells numbered about an eighth of the roughly 65. The modest underrepresentation of TRBV07 observed in rheumatoid arthritis patients was not subjected to multiple-comparison adjustment. An age-related increase in CD8+ clonality was seen in rheumatoid arthritis patients but not in healthy controls.

Assay used: immunoSEQ multiplex PCR; TCRdb lists only in-frame clones, some missing. The top ten hold roughly 5% of the sample, which has 15,000 to 20,000 clones, about 68% seen once. CDR1 and CDR2 (germline): LGHNA, YSLEER. The CDR3 sequence is 18 residues long. The J segment lost 0 bases and the V segment lost 0 bases, leaving 8 bases of the junction unmatched. The chain employs TRBV4-3 and TRBJ2-3; 8 bases agree with TRBD2. Sequencing input: CD8+ T cells sorted from blood. This TCR came from a man between 60 and 75 years old in good health. The CDR3 nucleotides are TGCGCCAGCAGCCAAGATCAATTCGGGGGGGCGAGCACAGATACGCAGTATTTT. Translation gives CASSQDQFGGASTDTQYF.